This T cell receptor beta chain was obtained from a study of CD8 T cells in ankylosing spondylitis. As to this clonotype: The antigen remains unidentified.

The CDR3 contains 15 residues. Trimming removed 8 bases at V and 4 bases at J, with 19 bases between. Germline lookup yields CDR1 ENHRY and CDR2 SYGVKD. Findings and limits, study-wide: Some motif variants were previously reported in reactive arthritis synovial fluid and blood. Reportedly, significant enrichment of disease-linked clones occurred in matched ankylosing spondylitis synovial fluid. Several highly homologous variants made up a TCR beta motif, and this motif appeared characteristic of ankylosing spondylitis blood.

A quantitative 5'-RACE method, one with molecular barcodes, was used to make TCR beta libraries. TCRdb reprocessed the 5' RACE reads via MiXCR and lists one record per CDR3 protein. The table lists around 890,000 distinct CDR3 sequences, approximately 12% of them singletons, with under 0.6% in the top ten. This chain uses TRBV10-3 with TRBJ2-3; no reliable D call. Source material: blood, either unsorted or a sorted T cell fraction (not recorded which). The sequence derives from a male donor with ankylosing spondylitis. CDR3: CAIGSRLETPDTQYF. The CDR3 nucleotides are TGTGCCATCGGAAGCCGACTCGAAACCCCAGATACGCAGTATTTT.